These 31 T cell receptor beta chains came from one sample sequenced in a study of HIV-infected patients and healthy controls. Reverse transcription used around 500 ng RNA and constant-region primers for alpha and beta. Each of the alpha and beta chains got its own library through chain-specific third strand synthesis with indices. A single record per CDR3 protein comes from TCRdb applying MiXCR to the 5' RACE reads. This sample yields 17,000 or so distinct CDR3 sequences, of which about 5% are seen a single time; 1.9% belongs to the top ten. Whole blood was used without fractionation, so all unsorted peripheral T cells were included. Material: blood. The receptors come from an adult in good health.

By proportion, this clonotype is medium-sized. The V and J genes are TRBV28 and TRBJ1-5; 9 bases map to TRBD1. The CDR3 is made up of 16 amino acids. CDR1 and CDR2 (germline): MDHEN, SYDVKM. The V gene end was trimmed by 5 bases and the J gene end by 7 bases; junction bases not matched to a gene: 12. DNA for the CDR3: TGTGCCAGCAGTCGCAACACCGGGACAGGGATCCAGCCCCAGCATTTT. Its protein is CASSRNTGTGIQPQHF.

Ten or more counts support this clonotype. CDR3 protein: CASSGAAYQPQHF. The CDR3 nucleotides are TGTGCCAGCAGTGGAGCAGCTTATCAGCCCCAGCATTTT. V usage is TRBV6-1 and J usage is TRBJ1-5; D call uncertain. Per the germline V gene, CDR1 is MNHNS and CDR2 is SASEGT. With 4 bases removed from V and 5 bases from J, the gap between germline ends came to 9 bases. CDR3 length: 13 residues.

This clonotype was seen ten or more times. The chain links TRBV5-6 to TRBJ1-4; D not certain. The CDR3 spans 13 residues. V dropped 4 bases and J dropped 8 bases, with 12 bases sitting between them. CDR1 is SGHDT, CDR2 YYEEEE, per germline. The CDR3 loop reads CASSPTLDEKLFF. The CDR3 DNA reads as TGTGCCAGCAGCCCTACACTAGACGAAAAACTGTTTTTT.

This clonotype was counted many times. The V call is TRBV5-1, the J call TRBJ2-7; 14 bases match TRBD2. Per germline, CDR1 SGHRS and CDR2 YFSETQ. This CDR3 region has 16 residues. J was trimmed by 7 bases and V by 0 bases; bases with no gene match: 6. This chain's CDR3 is CASSLGLAGGPEEQYF. In DNA form, the CDR3 reads TGCGCCAGCAGCTTGGGACTAGCGGGGGGGCCGGAGGAGCAGTACTTC.

This clonotype was picked up many times. This rearrangement joins TRBV5-1 to TRBJ2-3; 13 positions agree with TRBD2. The germline V gene encodes CDR1 SGHRS and CDR2 YFSETQ. The J segment lost 3 bases and the V segment lost 0 bases, leaving 13 bases of the junction unmatched. CDR3 length: 20 amino acids. CDR3 sequence (DNA): TGCGCCAGCAGCTTGGTGTCCGGGACTAGCGGGGCGGCGGGGACAGATACGCAGTATTTT. Amino acids: CASSLVSGTSGAAGTDTQYF.

There are a few counts of this clonotype. The V gene is TRBV7-9, the J gene TRBJ1-5; 9 bases line up with TRBD1. The CDR3 consists of 16 residues. The J segment lost 8 bases and the V segment lost 5 bases, leaving 13 bases of the junction unmatched. Germline V gene data show CDR1 as SEHNR and CDR2 as FQNEAQ (reference sequence). CDR3 in amino acids: CASSLSGTGYFEPQHF. CDR3 sequence (DNA): TGTGCCAGCAGCCTCTCCGGGACAGGGTACTTTGAGCCCCAGCATTTT.

This clonotype was observed many times. The V call is TRBV27, the J call TRBJ2-2; no clear D gene. The germline V gene has CDR1 MNHEY and CDR2 SMNVEV (reference sequence). Deletions cut 2 bases from V and 6 bases from J, with 7 bases between. The CDR3 consists of 13 residues. CDR3 sequence (DNA): TGTGCCAGCAGTTTAGGGTTCCCCGGGGAGCTGTTTTTT. It specifies CASSLGFPGELFF.

The J gene is TRBJ2-2, the V gene TRBV7-2; a weak D match, TRBD2 (5 bases). There are 14 residues in the CDR3. Trimming left V 5 bases short and J 4 bases short, with 11 bases between. Germline CDR1 reads SGHTA; CDR2 reads FQGNSA. CDR3: CASSPGWATGELFF. The DNA for the CDR3 is TGTGCCAGCAGCCCGGGGTGGGCCACCGGGGAGCTGTTTTTT.

This clonotype was picked up many times. V usage is TRBV29-1 and J usage is TRBJ1-3; tentatively, D is TRBD1 (5 bases). The CDR3 totals 12 residues. V was pared by 4 bases and J by 4 bases, with 8 bases between. Germline V gene sequence: CDR1 SQVTM, CDR2 ANQGSEA. The CDR3: CSVATGGNTIYF. Here the CDR3 DNA reads TGCAGCGTTGCAACAGGAGGAAACACCATATATTTT.

Many counts were recorded for this clonotype. V is TRBV28 and J is TRBJ2-1; 12 bases align to TRBD1. CDR1 MDHEN and CDR2 SYDVKM come from the germline V gene. The CDR3 covers 16 residues. After removal of 5 bases from V and 6 bases from J, the junction contained 8 bases not matched to a gene. The CDR3 reads CASSAPGQGALNEQFF. The CDR3 DNA reads as TGTGCCAGCAGTGCCCCGGGACAGGGGGCCCTCAATGAGCAGTTCTTC.

In its sample, this clonotype was seen many times. This sequence joins TRBV13 and TRBJ2-6, with 10 bases lining up with TRBD1. The CDR3 loop spans 17 amino acids. The V gene end was trimmed by 2 bases and the J gene end by 3 bases; junction bases not matched to a gene: 4. Germline CDR1 reads PRHDT; CDR2 reads FYEKMQ (reference sequence). The CDR3 nucleotides read TGTGCCAGCAGCTTAAGGACAGGGGGTCGTGGGGCCAACGTCCTGACTTTC. This encodes CASSLRTGGRGANVLTF.

The CDR3 spells CASSLAGQQFF. CDR3 in DNA: TGCGCCAGCAGCTTGGCAGGCCAGCAGTTCTTC. The chain combines TRBV5-1 with TRBJ2-1, with D unresolved. The CDR3 totals 11 residues. V lost 0 bases to trimming and J lost 11 bases, with 6 bases between them. CDR1 SGHRS and CDR2 YFSETQ come from the germline V gene.

This clonotype was observed at least ten times. V and J are TRBV6-1 and TRBJ2-7; D assignment may be TRBD1 or TRBD2 (6 bases each). Trimming took off 1 base at V and 1 base at J, with 11 bases between the two ends. This CDR3 comprises 15 residues. Germline-derived CDR1 and CDR2 are MNHNS and SASEGT. This CDR3 is CASSEVRGPSYEQYF. In nucleotides, the CDR3 is TGTGCCAGCAGTGAAGTTCGGGGGCCTTCCTACGAGCAGTACTTC.

This clonotype was seen only once. This chain joins TRBV28 and TRBJ1-2, with 7 nucleotides matching TRBD1. CDR1 is MDHEN and CDR2 is SYDVKM in the germline V gene. This CDR3 contains 14 residues. J was trimmed by 8 bases and V by 5 bases; bases with no gene match: 11. CDR3 region: CASSIDRAVGGYTF. For the CDR3, the DNA is TGTGCCAGCAGTATCGACAGGGCGGTCGGGGGCTACACCTTC.

Sample share makes this clonotype medium-sized. The rearrangement joins TRBV20-1 to TRBJ1-4; D is unresolved. The CDR3 loop spans 13 amino acids. Germline V lookup: CDR1 DFQATT, CDR2 SNEGSKA (reference sequence). V dropped 8 bases and J dropped 4 bases, with 14 bases sitting between them. CDR3 nucleotide sequence: TGCAGTACAACCGGGATCTATAATGAAAAACTGTTTTTT. Protein: CSTTGIYNEKLFF.

This clonotype is judged medium-sized (0.01 to 0.1%). The chain has TRBV28 and TRBJ1-1; 9 nucleotides line up with TRBD1. Looked up from germline, CDR1 is MDHEN and CDR2 is SYDVKM. CDR3 length: 16 amino acids. The J segment lost 6 bases and the V segment lost 4 bases, leaving 12 bases of the junction unmatched. The CDR3 nucleotides are TGTGCCAGCAGTTCAACTCACAGGGGGCGCGGGGCTGAAGCTTTCTTT. It translates to CASSSTHRGRGAEAFF.

This clonotype was observed at least ten times. The chain combines TRBV7-2 with TRBJ2-1, with D uncertain. Per the germline V gene, CDR1 is SGHTA and CDR2 is FQGNSA. This CDR3 is 15 amino acids long. Trimming stripped 5 bases from V and 0 bases from J, with 11 bases between. CDR3 nucleotide sequence: TGTGCCAGCAGCCCCGACCCTAGCTCCTACAATGAGCAGTTCTTC. This codes for CASSPDPSSYNEQFF. The full variable domain, rest sourced from reference TRBV7-2 and TRBJ2-1, is GAGVSQSPSNKVTEKGKDVELRCDPISGHTALYWYRQSLGQGLEFLIYFQGNSAPDKSGLPSDRFSAERTGGSVSTLTIQRTQQEDSAVYLCASSPDPSSYNEQFFGPGTRLTVL.

This clonotype was observed at least ten times. The chain links TRBV5-1 to TRBJ2-5; D is unresolved. CDR3 size: 12 residues. CDR1 is SGHRS, CDR2 YFSETQ, per germline. V gave up 2 bases and J gave up 3 bases, with 5 bases separating them. For the CDR3, the DNA is TGCGCCAGCAGCTTACCAAAAGAGACCCAGTACTTC. Protein: CASSLPKETQYF. Filled out from reference TRBV5-1 and TRBJ2-5, the complete variable domain reads KAGVTQTPRYLIKTRGQQVTLSCSPISGHRSVSWYQQTPGQGLQFLFEYFSETQRNKGNFPGRFSGRQFSNSRSEMNVSTLELGDSALYLCASSLPKETQYFGPGTRLLVL.

This clonotype was counted between two and nine times. The rearrangement links TRBV6-2 or TRBV6-3 to TRBJ1-5; 7 nucleotides agree with TRBD1. V was clipped by 5 bases and J by 4 bases; unmatched bases: 2. Germline V gene sequence: CDR1 MNHEY, CDR2 SVGEGT. This CDR3 has 13 residues. The CDR3 coding sequence is TGTGCCAGCAGTGGGACAGAAAATCAGCCCCAGCATTTT. Amino acid sequence: CASSGTENQPQHF.

This clonotype has ten or more counts. The chain carries TRBV3-1 and TRBJ2-7, with 7 bases identical to TRBD2. Germline V gene lookup returns CDR1 LGHDT and CDR2 YNNKEL (reference sequence). V lost 4 bases, J lost 2 bases, and 2 bases stayed unmatched. The CDR3 spans 13 residues. The CDR3 nucleotides read TGTGCCAGCAGCCGGGGGGGAACCTACGAGCAGTACTTC. Its protein product is CASSRGGTYEQYF.

There are many counts of this clonotype. The chain has TRBV18 and TRBJ2-1; weak D call: TRBD2 (5 bases). The CDR3 covers 13 residues. The V and J ends lost 3 bases and 12 bases respectively, with 15 bases between them. The germline CDR1 and CDR2 sequences are KGHSH and LQKENI. The CDR3 DNA sequence: TGTGCCAGCTCACCCGACTCTCGACTATGGCAGTTCTTC. The encoded protein is CASSPDSRLWQFF.

This clonotype appeared many times. The chain carries TRBV7-8 and TRBJ1-5, with D unclear. This CDR3 is 13 amino acids long. Germline CDR1 reads SGHVS; CDR2 reads FQNEAQ. V was clipped by 5 bases and J by 4 bases, with 9 bases between them. The chain's CDR3 is CASSGAGNQPQHF. The DNA for the CDR3 is TGTGCCAGCAGCGGCGCTGGGAATCAGCCCCAGCATTTT.

J is TRBJ2-7 and V is TRBV18; the D gene could be TRBD1 or TRBD2 (7 bases each). The V gene lost 6 bases and the J gene lost 5 bases, with 11 bases spanning the gap. Germline CDR1 and CDR2: KGHSH and LQKENI. This CDR3 has 12 amino acids. This CDR3 reads CASSQGGDEQYF. The CDR3 region has the DNA TGTGCCAGCTCGCAGGGGGGGGACGAGCAGTACTTC.

This clonotype was observed at least ten times. This chain links TRBV5-1 with TRBJ1-3, with D tentatively TRBD1 (5 bases). The V gene lost 8 bases and the J gene lost 2 bases, with 17 bases spanning the gap. The CDR3 runs to 15 residues. Germline lookup yields CDR1 SGHRS and CDR2 YFSETQ. In DNA form, the CDR3 reads TGCGCCAGTCAGAGAGGGGAGATAACTGGAAACACCATATATTTT. It specifies CASQRGEITGNTIYF.

This clonotype rates as medium-sized (0.01 to 0.1%). The genes are TRBV6-4 and TRBJ2-2; 7 nucleotides match TRBD2. This CDR3 contains 14 residues. V lost 3 bases, J lost 6 bases, and 4 bases stayed unmatched. The germline CDR1 and CDR2 sequences are MRHNA and SNTAGT. This chain's CDR3 is CASSEGGGSGELFF. The CDR3 DNA follows: TGTGCCAGCAGTGAGGGGGGGGGATCCGGGGAGCTGTTTTTT.

This clonotype was counted ten times or more. The chain carries TRBV7-7 and TRBJ2-1; D uncertain. This CDR3 contains 13 residues. Trimming took 1 base from V and 9 from J, leaving 10 bases between them. Germline CDR1 SSHAT, CDR2 FNYEAQ (reference sequence). The CDR3 loop is CASSLEALSEQFF. CDR3 coding DNA: TGTGCCAGCAGCTTAGAAGCGCTATCTGAGCAGTTCTTC.

In this sample, this clonotype turned up many times. The chain combines TRBV7-2 with TRBJ2-1; TRBD1 is a possible D gene (5 bases). The CDR3 runs 15 residues. Germline V gene lookup returns CDR1 SGHTA and CDR2 FQGNSA. Between the trimmed V and J ends, which lost 7 bases and 6 bases, there was a span of 19 bases. In DNA, the CDR3 is TGTGCCAGCATTGCTTCTCAGGGCCAGGCCAATGAGCAGTTCTTC. Amino acid sequence: CASIASQGQANEQFF.

This clonotype was counted many times. The chain combines TRBV7-2 with TRBJ1-5; D unresolved. Trimming cost V 1 base and J 2 bases, with 6 bases left between them. There are 14 residues in the CDR3. Germline loops: CDR1 SGHTA, CDR2 FQGNSA. CDR3 sequence (DNA): TGTGCCAGCAGCTTAGTTCAGGGCAATCAGCCCCAGCATTTT. Encoded protein: CASSLVQGNQPQHF.

About this clonotype itself: At one end, the junction sequence differs from germline, possibly due to a read error. The rearrangement joins TRBV5-1 to TRBJ1-1, with D maybe TRBD1 (5 bases). Germline CDR1 is SGHRS and CDR2 is YFSETQ. The CDR3 runs to 15 residues. In nucleotides, the CDR3 is TGCGTCAGCAGCTTGGTTCTCGGGGGGAACACTGAAGCTTTCTTT. The encoded protein is CVSSLVLGGNTEAFF.

This clonotype was observed at least ten times. The chain carries TRBV29-1 and TRBJ1-2, with 9 bases aligning to TRBD1. This CDR3 has 13 amino acids. Trimming took 4 bases from V and 5 from J; bases not matched to a gene: 5. Germline CDR1 SQVTM, CDR2 ANQGSEA. The CDR3 nucleotides read TGCAGCGTTGGGGACAGGGCAGATTATGGCTACACCTTC. It encodes CSVGDRADYGYTF.

This clonotype was counted at least ten times. DNA for the CDR3: TGTGCCAGCAGCGGAAAACCCGGCACTGAAGCTTTCTTT. Protein sequence: CASSGKPGTEAFF. This sequence joins TRBV9 and TRBJ1-1; D not certain. Per germline, CDR1 SGDLS and CDR2 YYNGEE. Between the trimmed V and J ends, which lost 3 bases and 4 bases, there was a span of 10 bases. The CDR3 contains 13 residues.